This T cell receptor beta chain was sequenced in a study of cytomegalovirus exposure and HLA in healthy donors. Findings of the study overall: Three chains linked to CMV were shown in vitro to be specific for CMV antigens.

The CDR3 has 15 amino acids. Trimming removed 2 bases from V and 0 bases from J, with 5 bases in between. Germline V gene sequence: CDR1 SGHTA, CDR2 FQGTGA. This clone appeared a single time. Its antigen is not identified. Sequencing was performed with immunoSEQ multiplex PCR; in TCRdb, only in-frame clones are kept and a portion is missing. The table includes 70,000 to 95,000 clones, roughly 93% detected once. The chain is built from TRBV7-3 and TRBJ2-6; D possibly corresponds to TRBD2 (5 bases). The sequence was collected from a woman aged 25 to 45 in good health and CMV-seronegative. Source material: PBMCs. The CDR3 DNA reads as TGTGCCAGCAGCTTAGGGAGCTCTGGGGCCAACGTCCTGACTTTC. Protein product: CASSLGSSGANVLTF. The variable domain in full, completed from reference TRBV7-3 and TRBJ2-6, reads GAGVSQTPSNKVTEKGKYVELRCDPISGHTALYWYRQSLGQGPEFLIYFQGTGAADDSGLPNDRFFAVRPEGSVSTLKIQRTERGDSAVYLCASSLGSSGANVLTFGAGSRLTVL.